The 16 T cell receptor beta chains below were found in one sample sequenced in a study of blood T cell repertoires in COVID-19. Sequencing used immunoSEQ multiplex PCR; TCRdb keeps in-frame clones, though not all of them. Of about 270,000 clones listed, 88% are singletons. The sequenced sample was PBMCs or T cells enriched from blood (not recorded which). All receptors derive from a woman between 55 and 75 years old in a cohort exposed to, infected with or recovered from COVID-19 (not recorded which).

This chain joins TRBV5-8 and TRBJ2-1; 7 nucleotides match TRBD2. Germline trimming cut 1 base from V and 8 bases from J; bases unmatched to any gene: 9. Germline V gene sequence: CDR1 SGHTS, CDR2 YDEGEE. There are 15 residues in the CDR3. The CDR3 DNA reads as TGTGCCAGCAGCTTGCGCGGGAGTGTGATAGATGAGCAGTTCTTC. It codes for CASSLRGSVIDEQFF.

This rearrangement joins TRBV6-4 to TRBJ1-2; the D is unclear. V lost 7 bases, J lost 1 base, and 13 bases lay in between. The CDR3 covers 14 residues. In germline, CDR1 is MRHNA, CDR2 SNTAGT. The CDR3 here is CASNPYPGNYGYTF. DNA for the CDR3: TGTGCCAGCAACCCTTACCCGGGTAACTATGGCTACACCTTC.

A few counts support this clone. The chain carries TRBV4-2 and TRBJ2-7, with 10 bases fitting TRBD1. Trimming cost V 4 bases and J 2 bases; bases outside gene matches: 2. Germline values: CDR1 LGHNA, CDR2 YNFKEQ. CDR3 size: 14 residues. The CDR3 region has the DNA TGTGCCAGCAGCCCCGGACAGGGGGCCTACGAGCAGTACTTC. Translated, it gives CASSPGQGAYEQYF.

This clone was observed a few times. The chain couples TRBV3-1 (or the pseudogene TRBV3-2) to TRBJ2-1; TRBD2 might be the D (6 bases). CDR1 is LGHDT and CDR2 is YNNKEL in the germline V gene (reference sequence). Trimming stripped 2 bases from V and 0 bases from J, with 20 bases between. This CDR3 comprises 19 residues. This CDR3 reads CASSQRTLLGLSSYNEQFF. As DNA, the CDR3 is TGTGCCAGCAGCCAAAGGACATTATTAGGACTATCCTCCTACAATGAGCAGTTCTTC.

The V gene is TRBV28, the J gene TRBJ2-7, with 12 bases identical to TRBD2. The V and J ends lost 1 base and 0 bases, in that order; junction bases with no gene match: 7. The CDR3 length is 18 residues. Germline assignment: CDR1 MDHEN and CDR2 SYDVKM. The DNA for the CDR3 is TGTGCCAGCAGTTTATCTAGCGGGGGGGTAAGGCTCTCCTACGAGCAGTACTTC. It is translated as CASSLSSGGVRLSYEQYF.

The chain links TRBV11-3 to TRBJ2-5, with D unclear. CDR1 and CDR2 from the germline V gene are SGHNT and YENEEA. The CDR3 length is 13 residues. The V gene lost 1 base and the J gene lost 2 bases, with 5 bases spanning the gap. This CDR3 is CASSLGVQETQYF. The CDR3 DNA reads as TGTGCCAGCAGCTTAGGAGTTCAAGAGACCCAGTACTTC. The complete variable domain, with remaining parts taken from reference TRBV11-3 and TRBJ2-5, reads EAGVVQSPRYKIIEKKQPVAFWCNPISGHNTLYWYLQNLGQGPELLIRYENEEAVDDSQLPKDRFSAERLKGVDSTLKIQPAELGDSAVYLCASSLGVQETQYFGPGTRLLVL.

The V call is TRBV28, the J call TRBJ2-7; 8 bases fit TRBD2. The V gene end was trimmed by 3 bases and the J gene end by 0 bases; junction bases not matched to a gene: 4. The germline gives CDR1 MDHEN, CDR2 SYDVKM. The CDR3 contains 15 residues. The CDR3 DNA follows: TGTGCCAGCAGTTTTTGGGCGGGAGGCTCCTACGAGCAGTACTTC. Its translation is CASSFWAGGSYEQYF.

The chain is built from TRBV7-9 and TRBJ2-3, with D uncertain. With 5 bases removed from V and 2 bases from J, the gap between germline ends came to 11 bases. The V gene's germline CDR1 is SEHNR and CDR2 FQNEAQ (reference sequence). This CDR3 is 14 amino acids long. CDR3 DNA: TGTGCCAGCAGCACCCGGTCGAACACAGATACGCAGTATTTT. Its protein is CASSTRSNTDTQYF.

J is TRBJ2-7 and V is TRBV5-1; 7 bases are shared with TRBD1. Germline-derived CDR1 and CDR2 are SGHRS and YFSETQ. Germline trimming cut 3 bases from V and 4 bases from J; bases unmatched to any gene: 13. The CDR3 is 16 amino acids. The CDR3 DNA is TGCGCCAGCAGCTCAGGAAAGACAGGGAAGAGGTACGAGCAGTACTTC. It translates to CASSSGKTGKRYEQYF.

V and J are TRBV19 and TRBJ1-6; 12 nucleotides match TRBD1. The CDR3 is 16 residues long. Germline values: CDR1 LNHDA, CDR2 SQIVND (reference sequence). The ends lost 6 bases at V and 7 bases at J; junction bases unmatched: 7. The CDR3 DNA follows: TGTGCCAGTAGACCCTGGGACAGGGGGCTGAATTCACCCCTCCACTTT. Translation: CASRPWDRGLNSPLHF.

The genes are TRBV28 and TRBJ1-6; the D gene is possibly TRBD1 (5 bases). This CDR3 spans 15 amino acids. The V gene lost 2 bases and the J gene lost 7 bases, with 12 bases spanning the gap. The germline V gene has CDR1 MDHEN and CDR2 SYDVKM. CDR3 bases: TGTGCCAGCAGTTTACCGCAGGGTAACAATTCACCCCTCCACTTT. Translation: CASSLPQGNNSPLHF.

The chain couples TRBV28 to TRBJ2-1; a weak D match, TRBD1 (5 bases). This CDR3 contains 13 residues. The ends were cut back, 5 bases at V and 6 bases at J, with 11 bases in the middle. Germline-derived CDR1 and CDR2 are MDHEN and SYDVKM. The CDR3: CASSLRVINEQFF. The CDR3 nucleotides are TGTGCCAGCAGTCTCAGGGTTATCAATGAGCAGTTCTTC.

The CDR3 DNA follows: TGTGCCAGCAGTCCGATGACAGGGGTTAATTCACCCCTCCACTTT. Amino acids: CASSPMTGVNSPLHF. This sequence joins TRBV28 and TRBJ1-6, with 8 bases fitting TRBD1. This CDR3 comprises 15 residues. Trimming cost V 5 bases and J 6 bases; bases outside gene matches: 6. Germline V CDR1 and CDR2: MDHEN, SYDVKM.

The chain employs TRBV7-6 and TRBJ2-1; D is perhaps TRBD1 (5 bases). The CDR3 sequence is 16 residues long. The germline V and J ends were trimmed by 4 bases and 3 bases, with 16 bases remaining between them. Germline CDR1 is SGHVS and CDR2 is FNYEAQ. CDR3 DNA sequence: TGTGCCAGCAGCTCCCTTGGAGCGCAGGGCTACAATGAGCAGTTCTTC. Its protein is CASSSLGAQGYNEQFF.

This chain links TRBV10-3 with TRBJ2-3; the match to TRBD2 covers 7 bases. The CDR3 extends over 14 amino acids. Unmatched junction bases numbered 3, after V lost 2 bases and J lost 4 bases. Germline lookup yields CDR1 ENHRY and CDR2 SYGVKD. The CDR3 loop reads CAISEAGVADTQYF. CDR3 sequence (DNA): TGTGCCATCAGTGAGGCGGGAGTGGCAGATACGCAGTATTTT.

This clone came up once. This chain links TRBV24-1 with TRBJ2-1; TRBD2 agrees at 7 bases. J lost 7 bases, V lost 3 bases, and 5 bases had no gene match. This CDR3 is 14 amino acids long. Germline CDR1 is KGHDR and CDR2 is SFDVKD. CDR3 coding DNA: TGTGCCACCAGTGATAGAGCGCGGGGGAATGAGCAGTTCTTC. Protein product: CATSDRARGNEQFF.